What follows describes a single TCR beta chain. Antigen: not known. The entry originates in a study of blood T cells in healthy people across ages. Primers used in a second PCR of roughly 7 to 11 cycles were a sample-barcoded 5' primer and a J-beta primer mix. TCRdb reprocessed the 5' RACE reads with MiXCR, giving one entry per CDR3 protein. This sample has 2 million or so distinct CDR3 sequences, with about 50% found just once. General observations from the study: Per-million-T-cell TCR beta diversity fell roughly linearly with age. A conclusive naive versus antigen-experienced comparison was prevented by the unsorted PBMCs. Calculation of diversity from one million T cells yielded estimates considered to be underestimates.

The V and J ends lost 2 bases and 11 bases respectively, with 15 bases between them. This CDR3 is built from 13 residues. Germline V gene data show CDR1 as PRHDT and CDR2 as FYEKMQ (reference sequence). This chain uses TRBV13 with TRBJ2-5; D ambiguous. The clonotype comes from a woman in her thirties or forties in good health. The sequencing sample was made of blood. As DNA, the CDR3 is TGTGCCAGCAGCTTAACTCGGTATGGAGAGCAGTACTTC. It encodes CASSLTRYGEQYF.